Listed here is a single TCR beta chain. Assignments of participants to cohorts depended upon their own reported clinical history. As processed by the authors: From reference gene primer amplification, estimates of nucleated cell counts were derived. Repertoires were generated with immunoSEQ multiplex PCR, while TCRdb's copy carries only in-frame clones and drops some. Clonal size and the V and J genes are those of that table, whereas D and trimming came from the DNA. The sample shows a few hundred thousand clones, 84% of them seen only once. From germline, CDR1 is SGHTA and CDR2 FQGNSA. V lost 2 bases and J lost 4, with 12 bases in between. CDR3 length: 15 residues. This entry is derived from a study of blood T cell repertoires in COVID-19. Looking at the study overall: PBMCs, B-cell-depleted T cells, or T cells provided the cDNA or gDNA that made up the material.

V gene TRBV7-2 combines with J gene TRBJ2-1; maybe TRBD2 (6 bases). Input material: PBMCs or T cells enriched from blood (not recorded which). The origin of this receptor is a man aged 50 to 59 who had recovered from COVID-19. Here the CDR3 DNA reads TGTGCCAGCAGCTTACGGCGGGGCTCATACAATGAGCAGTTCTTC. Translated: CASSLRRGSYNEQFF.